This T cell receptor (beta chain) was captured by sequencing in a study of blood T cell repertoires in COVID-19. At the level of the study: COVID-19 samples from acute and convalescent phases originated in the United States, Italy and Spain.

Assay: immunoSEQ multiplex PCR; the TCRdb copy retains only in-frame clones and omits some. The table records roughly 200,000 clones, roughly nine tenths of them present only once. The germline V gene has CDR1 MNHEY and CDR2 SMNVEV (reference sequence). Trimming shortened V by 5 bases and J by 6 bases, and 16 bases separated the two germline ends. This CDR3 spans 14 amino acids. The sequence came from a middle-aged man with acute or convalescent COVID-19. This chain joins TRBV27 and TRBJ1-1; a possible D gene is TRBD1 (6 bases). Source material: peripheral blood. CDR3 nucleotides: TGTGCCAGCAGTCTAGGGGCAGGGGTCGCTGAAGCTTTCTTT. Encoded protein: CASSLGAGVAEAFF.